Listed below are T cell receptor beta chains from one sample, sequenced in a study of blood T cell repertoires in COVID-19. Assay used: immunoSEQ multiplex PCR; TCRdb lists only in-frame clones, some missing. The sample gives some 110,000 clones, roughly 78% of which show up once; 16% is in the top ten. The sequenced material came from peripheral blood. These TCRs come from a man aged 55-75 years with active or convalescent COVID-19. Both conserved end residues are part of each CDR3. A D gene is named only where the DNA matches it firmly. Size tells how often a clone was seen (once, few, many) or the class of an expanded clone, and some rows leave it out.

J gene: TRBJ2-2; V gene: TRBV5-5; clone size: NA; D gene: TRBD2; CDR3 DNA: TGTGCCAGCAGCCGGACTAGCGGAAACACCGGGGAGCTGTTTTTT; CDR3 protein: CASSRTSGNTGELFF
J gene: TRBJ1-3; V gene: TRBV18; clone size: NA; D gene: TRBD1; CDR3 DNA: TGTGCCAGCTCACCCAGGGGGAACGTGCGGGGAAACACCATATATTTT; CDR3 protein: CASSPRGNVRGNTIYF
J gene: TRBJ2-1; V gene: TRBV2; clone size: few; D gene: TRBD2; CDR3 DNA: TGTGCCAGCCGGCGTCTAGCGGGTCCAAGTGAGCAGTTCTTC; CDR3 protein: CASRRLAGPSEQFF
J gene: TRBJ2-3; V gene: TRBV7-8; clone size: NA; D gene: NA; CDR3 DNA: TGTGCCAGCAGCTTAGCGGTCAGGCCCACAGATACGCAGTATTTT; CDR3 protein: CASSLAVRPTDTQYF
J gene: TRBJ2-7; V gene: TRBV5-5; clone size: NA; D gene: TRBD1; CDR3 DNA: TGTGCCAGCAGCATATACACCGGGACAGGGGGATACGAGCAGTACTTC; CDR3 protein: CASSIYTGTGGYEQYF
J gene: TRBJ2-7; V gene: TRBV27; clone size: NA; D gene: NA; CDR3 DNA: TGTGCCAGCAGTTTATACGGGAGCCTCTCCTACGAGCAGTACTTC; CDR3 protein: CASSLYGSLSYEQYF
J gene: TRBJ1-5; V gene: TRBV20-1; clone size: NA; D gene: NA; CDR3 DNA: TGCAGTGCTAGTCCACCCTCGGCCCCGAGAGGCCTAAATCAGCCCCAGCATTTT; CDR3 protein: CSASPPSAPRGLNQPQHF
J gene: TRBJ2-1; V gene: TRBV29-1; clone size: NA; D gene: NA; CDR3 DNA: TGCAGCGTTGCGGACACCTACAATGAGCAGTTCTTC; CDR3 protein: CSVADTYNEQFF
J gene: TRBJ2-7; V gene: TRBV19; clone size: NA; D gene: TRBD1; CDR3 DNA: TGTGCCAGTAGGGAGACGGGACAGGGCTACGAGCAGTACTTC; CDR3 protein: CASRETGQGYEQYF
J gene: TRBJ2-7; V gene: TRBV3-1/TRBV3-2; clone size: NA; D gene: TRBD2; CDR3 DNA: TGTGCCAGCAGCACCTTGGCGGGAGGGGCCTACGAGCAGTACTTC; CDR3 protein: CASSTLAGGAYEQYF
J gene: TRBJ1-5; V gene: TRBV27; clone size: NA; D gene: TRBD1; CDR3 DNA: TGTGCCAGCAGTTTAGGACAGGGAATGAGTCAGCCCCAGCATTTT; CDR3 protein: CASSLGQGMSQPQHF
J gene: TRBJ2-5; V gene: TRBV4-2; clone size: NA; D gene: TRBD1; CDR3 DNA: TGTGCCAGCAGCCAAGTTCCGGACAGGGGACAAGAGACCCAGTACTTC; CDR3 protein: CASSQVPDRGQETQYF
J gene: TRBJ2-4; V gene: TRBV27; clone size: NA; D gene: NA; CDR3 DNA: TGTGCCAGCAGCCCTGGGGCCTTCGACGGGAACATTCAGTACTTC; CDR3 protein: CASSPGAFDGNIQYF
J gene: TRBJ2-7; V gene: TRBV7-9; clone size: NA; D gene: NA; CDR3 DNA: TGTGCCAGCAGCTTCGACAGCTCCTACGAGCAGTACTTC; CDR3 protein: CASSFDSSYEQYF
J gene: TRBJ1-3; V gene: TRBV7-9; clone size: NA; D gene: TRBD1; CDR3 DNA: TGTGCCAGCAGCGACACAGGGGACACCATATATTTT; CDR3 protein: CASSDTGDTIYF
J gene: TRBJ2-3; V gene: TRBV7-9; clone size: once; D gene: TRBD2; CDR3 DNA: TGTGCCAGCAGCTTTGGGCTAGCGGGGCCGCGGGGTAGAGATACGCAGTATTTT; CDR3 protein: CASSFGLAGPRGRDTQYF
J gene: TRBJ1-1; V gene: TRBV9; clone size: NA; D gene: TRBD1; CDR3 DNA: TGTGCCAGCAGCACTTGGACAGGGGGTTATGCTGAAGCTTTCTTT; CDR3 protein: CASSTWTGGYAEAFF